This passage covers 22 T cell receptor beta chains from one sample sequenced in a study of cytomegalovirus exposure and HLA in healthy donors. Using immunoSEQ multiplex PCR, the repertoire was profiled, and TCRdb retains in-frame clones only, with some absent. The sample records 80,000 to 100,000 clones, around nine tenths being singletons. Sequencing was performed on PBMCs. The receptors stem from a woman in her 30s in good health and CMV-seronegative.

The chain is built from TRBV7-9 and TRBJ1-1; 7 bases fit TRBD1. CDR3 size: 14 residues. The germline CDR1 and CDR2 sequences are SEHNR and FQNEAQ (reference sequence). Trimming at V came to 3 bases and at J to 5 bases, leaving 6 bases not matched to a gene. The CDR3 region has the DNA TGTGCCAGCAGCTTGCCCGACAGGGTGACTGAAGCTTTCTTT. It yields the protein CASSLPDRVTEAFF.

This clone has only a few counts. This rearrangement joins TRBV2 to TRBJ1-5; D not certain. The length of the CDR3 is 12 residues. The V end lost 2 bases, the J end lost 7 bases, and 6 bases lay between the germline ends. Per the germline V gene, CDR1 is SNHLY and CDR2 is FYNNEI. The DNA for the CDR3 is TGTGCCAGCAGTGAAAGGCGGCAGCCCCAGCATTTT. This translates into CASSERRQPQHF.

In DNA, the CDR3 is TGTGCCAGCAGAACAGGACTAGCGGGAGGGGAGCAGTTCTTC. This translates into CASRTGLAGGEQFF. V gene TRBV6-5 combines with J gene TRBJ2-1, with 15 bases aligning to TRBD2. Germline assignment: CDR1 MNHEY and CDR2 SVGAGI. The ends lost 6 bases at V and 10 bases at J; junction bases unmatched: 4. There are 14 residues in the CDR3.

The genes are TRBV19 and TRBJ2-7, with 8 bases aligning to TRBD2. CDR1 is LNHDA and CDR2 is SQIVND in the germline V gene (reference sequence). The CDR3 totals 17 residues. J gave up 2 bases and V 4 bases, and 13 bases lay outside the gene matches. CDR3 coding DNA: TGTGCCAGTAGTACACCGGGGGGGGGAGCCGGGACCTACGAGCAGTACTTC. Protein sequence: CASSTPGGGAGTYEQYF.

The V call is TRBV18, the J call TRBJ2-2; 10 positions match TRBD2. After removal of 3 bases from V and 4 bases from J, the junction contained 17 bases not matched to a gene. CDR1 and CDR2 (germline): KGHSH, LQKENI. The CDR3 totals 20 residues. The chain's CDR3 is CASSPGRASGRRRSTGELFF. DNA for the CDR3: TGTGCCAGCTCACCCGGTAGGGCTAGCGGGAGAAGGAGGAGCACCGGGGAGCTGTTTTTT.

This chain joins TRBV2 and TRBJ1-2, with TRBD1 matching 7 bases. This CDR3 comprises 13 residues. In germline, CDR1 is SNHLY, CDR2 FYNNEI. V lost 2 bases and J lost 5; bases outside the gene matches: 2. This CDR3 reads CASSELTGYGYTF. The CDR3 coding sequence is TGTGCCAGCAGTGAATTGACAGGGTATGGCTACACCTTC.

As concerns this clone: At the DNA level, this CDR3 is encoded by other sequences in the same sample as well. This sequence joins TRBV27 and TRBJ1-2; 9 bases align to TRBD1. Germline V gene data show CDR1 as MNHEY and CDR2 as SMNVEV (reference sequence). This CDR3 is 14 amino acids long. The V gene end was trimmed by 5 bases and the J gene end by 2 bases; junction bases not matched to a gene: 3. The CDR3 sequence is CASSLQGANYGYTF. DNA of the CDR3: TGTGCCAGCAGTCTACAGGGGGCCAACTATGGCTACACCTTC.

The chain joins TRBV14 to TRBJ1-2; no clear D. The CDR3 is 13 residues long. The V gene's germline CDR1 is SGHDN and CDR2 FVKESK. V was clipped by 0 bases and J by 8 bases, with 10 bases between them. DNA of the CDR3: TGTGCCAGCAGCCAAGACAGGTTCACGGGCTACACCTTC. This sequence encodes CASSQDRFTGYTF.

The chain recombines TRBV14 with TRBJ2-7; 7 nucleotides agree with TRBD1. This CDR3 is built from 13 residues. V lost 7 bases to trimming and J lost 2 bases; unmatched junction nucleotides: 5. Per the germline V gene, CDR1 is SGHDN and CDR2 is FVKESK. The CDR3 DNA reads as TGTGCCAGCAACCGACAGGGCGCCTACGAGCAGTACTTC. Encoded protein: CASNRQGAYEQYF.

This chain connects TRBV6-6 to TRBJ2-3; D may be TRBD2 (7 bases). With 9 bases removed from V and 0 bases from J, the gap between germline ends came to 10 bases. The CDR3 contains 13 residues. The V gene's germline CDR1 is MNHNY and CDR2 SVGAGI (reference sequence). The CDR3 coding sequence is TGTGCCAGTGAGGGGGGGAGCACAGATACGCAGTATTTT. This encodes CASEGGSTDTQYF.

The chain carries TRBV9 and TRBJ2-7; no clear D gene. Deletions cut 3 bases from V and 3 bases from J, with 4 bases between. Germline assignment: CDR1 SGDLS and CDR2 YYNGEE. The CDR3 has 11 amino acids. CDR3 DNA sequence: TGTGCCAGCAGCGCAGGCTACGAGCAGTACTTC. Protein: CASSAGYEQYF.

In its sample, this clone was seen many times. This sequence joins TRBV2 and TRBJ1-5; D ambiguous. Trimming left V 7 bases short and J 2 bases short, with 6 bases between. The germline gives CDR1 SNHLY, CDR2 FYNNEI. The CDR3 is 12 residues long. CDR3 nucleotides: TGTGCCAGCACTATAGGCAATCAGCCCCAGCATTTT. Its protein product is CASTIGNQPQHF.

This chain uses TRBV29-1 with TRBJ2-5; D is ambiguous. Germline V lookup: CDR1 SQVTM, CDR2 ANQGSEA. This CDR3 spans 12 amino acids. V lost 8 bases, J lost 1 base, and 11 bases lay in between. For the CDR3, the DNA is TGCAGCACCCTCCACATCCAAGAGACCCAGTACTTC. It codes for CSTLHIQETQYF.

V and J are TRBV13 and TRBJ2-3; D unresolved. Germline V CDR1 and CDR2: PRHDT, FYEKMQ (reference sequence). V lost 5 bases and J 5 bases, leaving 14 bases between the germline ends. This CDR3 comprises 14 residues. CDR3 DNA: TGTGCCAGCAGCCCCCATCGGCTAGGAGATACGCAGTATTTT. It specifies CASSPHRLGDTQYF.

The CDR3 DNA is TGTGCCAGCAGTGATCTCGACAGGGGACGCACAGATACGCAGTATTTT. Its protein product is CASSDLDRGRTDTQYF. This sequence joins TRBV27 and TRBJ2-3, with 8 bases fitting TRBD1. The CDR3 totals 16 residues. With V trimmed by 5 bases and J by 1 base, 8 bases remained unmatched. Looked up from germline, CDR1 is MNHEY and CDR2 is SMNVEV (reference sequence).

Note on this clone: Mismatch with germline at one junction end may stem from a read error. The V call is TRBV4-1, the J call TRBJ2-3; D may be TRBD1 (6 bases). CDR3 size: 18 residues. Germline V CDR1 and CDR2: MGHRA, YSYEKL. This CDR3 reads CASTQRVRGPGGTDTQYF. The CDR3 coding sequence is TGCGCCAGCACCCAAAGGGTTCGGGGTCCAGGGGGCACAGATACGCAGTATTTT.

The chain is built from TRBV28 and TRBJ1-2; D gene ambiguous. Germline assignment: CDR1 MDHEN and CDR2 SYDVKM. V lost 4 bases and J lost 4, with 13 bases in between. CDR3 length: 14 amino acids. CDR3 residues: CASSSHTQAYGYTF. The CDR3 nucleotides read TGTGCCAGCAGTTCACACACCCAGGCCTATGGCTACACCTTC.

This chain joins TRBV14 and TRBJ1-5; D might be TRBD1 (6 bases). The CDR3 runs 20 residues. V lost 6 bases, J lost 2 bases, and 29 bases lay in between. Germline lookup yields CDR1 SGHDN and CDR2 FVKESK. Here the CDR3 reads CASRHDGLQGTLCGNQPQHF. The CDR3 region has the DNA TGTGCCAGCAGACATGACGGCCTACAGGGCACGCTTTGTGGCAATCAGCCCCAGCATTTT.

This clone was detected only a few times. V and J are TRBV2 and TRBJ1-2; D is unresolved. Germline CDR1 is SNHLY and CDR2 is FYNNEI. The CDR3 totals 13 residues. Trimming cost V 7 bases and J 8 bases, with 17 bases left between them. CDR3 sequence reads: CASMEPSAGGYTF. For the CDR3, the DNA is TGTGCCAGCATGGAGCCGAGTGCGGGGGGCTACACCTTC.

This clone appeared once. In DNA form, the CDR3 reads TGTGCCAGCAGTTTCAGGGGGAACTATGGCTACACCTTC. Residues: CASSFRGNYGYTF. This rearrangement joins TRBV6-5 to TRBJ1-2; 7 nucleotides match TRBD1. Germline values: CDR1 MNHEY, CDR2 SVGAGI. The CDR3 totals 13 residues. Trimming cost V 4 bases and J 2 bases; bases outside gene matches: 1.

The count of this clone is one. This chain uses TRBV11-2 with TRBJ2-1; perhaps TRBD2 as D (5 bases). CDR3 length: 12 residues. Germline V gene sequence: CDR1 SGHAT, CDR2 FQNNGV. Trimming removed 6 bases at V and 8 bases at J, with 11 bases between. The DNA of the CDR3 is TGTGCCAGCAGACGCCCGGGGTATGAGCAGTTCTTC. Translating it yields CASRRPGYEQFF.

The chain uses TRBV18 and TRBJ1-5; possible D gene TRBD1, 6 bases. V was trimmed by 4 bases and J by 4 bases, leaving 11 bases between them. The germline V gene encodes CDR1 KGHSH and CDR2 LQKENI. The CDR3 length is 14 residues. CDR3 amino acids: CASSLGRGNQPQHF. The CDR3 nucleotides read TGTGCCAGCTCACTGGGAAGGGGGAATCAGCCCCAGCATTTT.